These 5 T cell receptor beta chains share one sample of origin, sequenced in a study of OX40 agonist ivuxolimab in advanced cancers. TCRdb's copy holds only in-frame clones and misses some; the assay was immunoSEQ multiplex PCR. The table shows 2,500 to 3,500 clones, with more than 60% occurring only once. Sequencing used CD4+ or CD8+ T cells sorted from blood, obtained in a trial of the OX40 agonist ivuxolimab. The receptors were sampled from an adult with an advanced solid tumor such as melanoma, head and neck, liver or kidney cancer.

This chain uses TRBV6-4 with TRBJ2-2; 9 positions match TRBD1. The length of the CDR3 is 17 residues. Germline CDR1 is MRHNA and CDR2 is SNTAGT. Trimming cost V 5 bases and J 0 bases; bases outside gene matches: 7. CDR3 in DNA: TGTGCCAGCAGTAGAGCCGGGACAGGGTCGAACACCGGGGAGCTGTTTTTT. Residues: CASSRAGTGSNTGELFF.

The V gene is TRBV28, the J gene TRBJ2-2; 10 bases match TRBD1. There are 16 residues in the CDR3. The J segment lost 6 bases and the V segment lost 7 bases, leaving 11 bases of the junction unmatched. Germline V gene lookup returns CDR1 MDHEN and CDR2 SYDVKM. In nucleotides, the CDR3 is TGTGCCAGCACCTCACCGGGACAGGGGTTGTCCGGGGAGCTGTTTTTT. Protein sequence: CASTSPGQGLSGELFF. The whole variable domain, filled in from reference TRBV28 and TRBJ2-2, reads DVKVTQSSRYLVKRTGEKVFLECVQDMDHENMFWYRQDPGLGLRLIYFSYDVKMKEKGDIPEGYSVSREKKERFSLILESASTNQTSMYLCASTSPGQGLSGELFFGEGSRLTVL.

This sequence joins TRBV19 and TRBJ2-2; D possibly corresponds to TRBD2 (5 bases). The germline V gene has CDR1 LNHDA and CDR2 SQIVND (reference sequence). V was trimmed by 3 bases and J by 4 bases, leaving 18 bases between them. CDR3 length: 17 residues. The CDR3 region has the DNA TGTGCCAGTAGTATGCCCTGGAGGCGGCTGGGCACCGGGGAGCTGTTTTTT. The encoded protein is CASSMPWRRLGTGELFF.

V is TRBV7-3 and J is TRBJ2-1; 10 positions match TRBD2. The CDR3 loop spans 14 amino acids. CDR1 and CDR2 (germline): SGHTA, FQGTGA. V lost 5 bases, J lost 10 bases, and 8 bases stayed unmatched. DNA for the CDR3: TGTGCCAGCAGCAGTAGCGGGGGGCCTCGGGAGCAGTTCTTC. Protein product: CASSSSGGPREQFF.

The chain joins TRBV5-1 to TRBJ2-5; 14 nucleotides agree with TRBD2. Germline V CDR1 and CDR2: SGHRS, YFSETQ. Trimming at V came to 4 bases and at J to 0 bases, leaving 2 bases not matched to a gene. The CDR3 spans 16 residues. The chain's CDR3 is CASSRGLAGDQETQYF. The CDR3 DNA follows: TGCGCCAGCAGCCGGGGACTAGCGGGGGACCAAGAGACCCAGTACTTC.